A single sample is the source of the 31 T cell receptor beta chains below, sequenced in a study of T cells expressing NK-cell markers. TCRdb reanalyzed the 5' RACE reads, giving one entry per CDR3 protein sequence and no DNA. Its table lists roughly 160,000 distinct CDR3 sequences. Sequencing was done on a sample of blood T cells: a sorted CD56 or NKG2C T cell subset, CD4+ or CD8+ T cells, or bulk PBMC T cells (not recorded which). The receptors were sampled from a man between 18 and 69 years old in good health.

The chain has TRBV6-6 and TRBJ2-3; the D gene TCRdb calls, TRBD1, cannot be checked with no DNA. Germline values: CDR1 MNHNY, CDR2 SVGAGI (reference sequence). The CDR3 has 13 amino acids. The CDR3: CASVTGSTDTQYF.

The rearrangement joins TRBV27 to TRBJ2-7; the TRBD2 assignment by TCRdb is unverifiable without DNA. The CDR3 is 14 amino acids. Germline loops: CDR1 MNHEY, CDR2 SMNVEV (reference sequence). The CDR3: CASSSGLTTYEQYF.

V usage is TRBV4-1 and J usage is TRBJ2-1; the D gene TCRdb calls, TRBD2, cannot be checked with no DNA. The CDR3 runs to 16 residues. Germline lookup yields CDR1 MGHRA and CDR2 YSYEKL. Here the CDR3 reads CASSPARARSYNEQFF.

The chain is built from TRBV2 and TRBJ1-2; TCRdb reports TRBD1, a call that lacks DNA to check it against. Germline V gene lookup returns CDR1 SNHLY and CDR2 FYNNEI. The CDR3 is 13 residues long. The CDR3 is CASRSGTGYGYTF.

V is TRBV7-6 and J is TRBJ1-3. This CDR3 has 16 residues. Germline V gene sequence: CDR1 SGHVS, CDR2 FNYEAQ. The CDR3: CASSLTAYPSGNTIYF.

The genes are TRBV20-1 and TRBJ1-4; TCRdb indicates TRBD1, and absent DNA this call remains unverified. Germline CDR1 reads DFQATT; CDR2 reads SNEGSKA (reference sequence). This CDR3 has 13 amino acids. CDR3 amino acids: CSASRGLNEKLFF.

CDR3 protein: CASSFLPTGPPSYEQYF. The gene calls are TRBV5-1 and TRBJ2-7; as DNA is missing, the TRBD1 call by TCRdb cannot be tested. Per the germline V gene, CDR1 is SGHRS and CDR2 is YFSETQ. The CDR3 runs 17 residues. Using reference TRBV5-1 and TRBJ2-7 for the parts outside the CDR3, the full variable domain is KAGVTQTPRYLIKTRGQQVTLSCSPISGHRSVSWYQQTPGQGLQFLFEYFSETQRNKGNFPGRFSGRQFSNSRSEMNVSTLELGDSALYLCASSFLPTGPPSYEQYFGPGTRLTVT.

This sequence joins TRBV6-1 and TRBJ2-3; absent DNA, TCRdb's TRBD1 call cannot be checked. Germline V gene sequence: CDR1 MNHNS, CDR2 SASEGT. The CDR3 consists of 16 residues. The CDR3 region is CASSEATGGSTDTQYF.

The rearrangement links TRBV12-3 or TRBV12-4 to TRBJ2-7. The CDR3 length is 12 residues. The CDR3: CASSFYKNEQYF.

The CDR3 spells CASSLAGQPTIEKLFF. V gene TRBV5-6 combines with J gene TRBJ1-4. Looked up from germline, CDR1 is SGHDT and CDR2 is YYEEEE. This CDR3 is built from 16 residues. Full variable domain (rest looked up from reference TRBV5-6 and TRBJ1-4): DAGVTQSPTHLIKTRGQQVTLRCSPKSGHDTVSWYQQALGQGPQFIFQYYEEEERQRGNFPDRFSGHQFPNYSSELNVNALLLGDSALYLCASSLAGQPTIEKLFFGSGTQLSVL.

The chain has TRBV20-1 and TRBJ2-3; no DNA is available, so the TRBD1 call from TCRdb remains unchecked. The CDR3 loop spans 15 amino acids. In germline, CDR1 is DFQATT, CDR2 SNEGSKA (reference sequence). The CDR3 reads CSARPGQGDVDTQYF.

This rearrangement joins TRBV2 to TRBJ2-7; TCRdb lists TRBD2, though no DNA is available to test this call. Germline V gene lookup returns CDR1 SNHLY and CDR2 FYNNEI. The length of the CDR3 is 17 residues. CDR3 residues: CASSGTSGGPYSYEQYF.

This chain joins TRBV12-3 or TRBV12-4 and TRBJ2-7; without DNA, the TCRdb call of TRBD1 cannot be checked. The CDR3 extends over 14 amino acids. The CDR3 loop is CASSAPGQNYEQYF.

The CDR3: CASSTRLAGDTGELFF. The gene calls are TRBV9 and TRBJ2-2; as DNA is missing, the TRBD2 call by TCRdb cannot be tested. CDR3 length equals 16 residues. The germline V gene encodes CDR1 SGDLS and CDR2 YYNGEE.

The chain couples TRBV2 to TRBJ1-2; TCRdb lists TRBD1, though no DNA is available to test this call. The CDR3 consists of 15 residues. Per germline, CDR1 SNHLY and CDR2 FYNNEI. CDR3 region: CASSEQDRGNYGYTF.

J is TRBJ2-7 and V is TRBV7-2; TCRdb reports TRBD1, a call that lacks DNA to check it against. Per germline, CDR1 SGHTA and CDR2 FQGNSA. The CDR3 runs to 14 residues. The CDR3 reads CASNQGQQNYEQYF.

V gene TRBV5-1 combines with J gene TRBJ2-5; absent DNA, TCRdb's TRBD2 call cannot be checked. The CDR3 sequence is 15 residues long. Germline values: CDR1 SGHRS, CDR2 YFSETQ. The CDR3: CASRETGGGQETQYF.

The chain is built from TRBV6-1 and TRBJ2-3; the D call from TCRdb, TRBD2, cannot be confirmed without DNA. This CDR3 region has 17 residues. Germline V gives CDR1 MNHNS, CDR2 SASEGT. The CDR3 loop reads CASSEGVRALLTDTQYF.

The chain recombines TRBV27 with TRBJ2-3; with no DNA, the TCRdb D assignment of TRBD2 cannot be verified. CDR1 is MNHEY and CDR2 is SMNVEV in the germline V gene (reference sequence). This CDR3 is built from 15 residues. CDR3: CASRRGLAETDTQYF.

The CDR3 reads CASSLISGFSGNTIYF. This rearrangement joins TRBV6-1 to TRBJ1-3; the TRBD1 assignment by TCRdb is unverifiable without DNA. The CDR3 extends over 16 amino acids. Germline V lookup: CDR1 MNHNS, CDR2 SASEGT.

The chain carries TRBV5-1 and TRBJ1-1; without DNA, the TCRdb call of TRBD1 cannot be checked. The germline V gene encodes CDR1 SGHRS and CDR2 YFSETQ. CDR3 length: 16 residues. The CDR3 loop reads CASSVRDTGANTEAFF.

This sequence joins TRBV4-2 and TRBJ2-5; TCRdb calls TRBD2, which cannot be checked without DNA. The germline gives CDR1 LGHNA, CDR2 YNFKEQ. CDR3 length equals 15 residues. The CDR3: CASSQETSGLKTQYF.

The CDR3 reads CASSPIGGVPDTQYF. V usage is TRBV7-2 and J usage is TRBJ2-3; TCRdb calls TRBD1, which cannot be checked without DNA. Germline V CDR1 and CDR2: SGHTA, FQGNSA. The CDR3 length is 15 residues.

CDR3 sequence: CASSTPRDSHYEQYF. V gene TRBV6-1 combines with J gene TRBJ2-7; TCRdb's assignment of TRBD1 cannot be checked, as there is no DNA. The CDR3 length is 15 residues. Germline V gene sequence: CDR1 MNHNS, CDR2 SASEGT.

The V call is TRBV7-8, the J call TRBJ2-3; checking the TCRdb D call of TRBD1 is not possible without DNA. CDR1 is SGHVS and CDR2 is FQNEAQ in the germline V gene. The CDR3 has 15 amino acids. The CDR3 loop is CASSLEGRGTDTQYF.

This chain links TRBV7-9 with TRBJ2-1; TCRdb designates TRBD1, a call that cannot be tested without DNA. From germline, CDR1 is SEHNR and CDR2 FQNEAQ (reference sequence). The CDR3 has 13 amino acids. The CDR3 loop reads CASSAPRVPGAVF.

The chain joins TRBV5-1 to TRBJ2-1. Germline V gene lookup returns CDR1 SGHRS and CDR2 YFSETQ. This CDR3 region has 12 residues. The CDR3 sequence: CASSSIDGEQFF.

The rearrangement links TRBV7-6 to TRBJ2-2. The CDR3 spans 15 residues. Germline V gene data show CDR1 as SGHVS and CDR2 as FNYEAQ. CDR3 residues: CASSLRDPRSAELFF.

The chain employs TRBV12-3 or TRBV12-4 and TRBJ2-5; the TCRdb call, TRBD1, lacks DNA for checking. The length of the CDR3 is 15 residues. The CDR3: CASSSQKDRKETQYF.

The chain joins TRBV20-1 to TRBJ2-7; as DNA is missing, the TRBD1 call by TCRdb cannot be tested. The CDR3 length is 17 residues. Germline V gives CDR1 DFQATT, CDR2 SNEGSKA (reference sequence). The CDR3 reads CSALYTSGDRGTYEQYF.

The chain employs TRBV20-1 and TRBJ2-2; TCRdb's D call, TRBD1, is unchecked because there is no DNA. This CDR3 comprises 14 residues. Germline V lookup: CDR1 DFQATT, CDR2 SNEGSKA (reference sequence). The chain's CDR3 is CSALPDSNTGELFF.